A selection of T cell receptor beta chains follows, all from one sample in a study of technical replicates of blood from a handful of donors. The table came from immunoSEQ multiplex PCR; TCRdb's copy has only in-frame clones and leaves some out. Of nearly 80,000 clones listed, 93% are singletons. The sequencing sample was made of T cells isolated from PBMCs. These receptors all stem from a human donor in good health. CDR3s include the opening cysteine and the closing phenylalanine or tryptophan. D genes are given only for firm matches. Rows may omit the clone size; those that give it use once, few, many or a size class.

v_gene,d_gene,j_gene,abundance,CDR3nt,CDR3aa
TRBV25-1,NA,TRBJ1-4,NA,TGTGCCAGCAGTGAAGGCGGGTCGGAAAAACTGTTTTTT,CASSEGGSEKLFF
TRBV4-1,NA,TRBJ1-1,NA,TGCGCCAGCAGCCGCATACTCAGGGACACTGAAGCTTTCTTT,CASSRILRDTEAFF
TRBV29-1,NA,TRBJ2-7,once,TGCAGCGGGGGTTCGGGATACGAGCAGTACTTC,CSGGSGYEQYF
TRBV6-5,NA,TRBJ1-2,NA,TGTGCCAGCAGTTACTCGCGCGGGCTATATGGCTACACCTTC,CASSYSRGLYGYTF
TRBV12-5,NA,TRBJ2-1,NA,TGTGCTAGTGGTTTGGTACTATTCGGGGATGAGCAGTTCTTC,CASGLVLFGDEQFF
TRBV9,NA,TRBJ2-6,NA,TGTGCCAGCAGCGGGGGGGGACAATTGATTACCTCTGGGGCCAACGTCCTGACTTTC,CASSGGGQLITSGANVLTF
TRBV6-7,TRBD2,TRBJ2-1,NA,TGTGCCAGCAGTTACGAGACTAGCGGAGAGGGGAATGAGCAGTTCTTC,CASSYETSGEGNEQFF
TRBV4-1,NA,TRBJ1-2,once,TGCGCCAGCAGCCAAGGTAGTCCAGGGCCCATCTATGGCTACACCTTC,CASSQGSPGPIYGYTF
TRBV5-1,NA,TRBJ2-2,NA,TGCGCCAGCAGCTTCCCGAAGGGCGGGGATGGTACCGGGGAGCTGTTTTTT,CASSFPKGGDGTGELFF
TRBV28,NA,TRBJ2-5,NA,TGTGCCAGCAGTTTACAGGAGACCCAGTACTTC,CASSLQETQYF
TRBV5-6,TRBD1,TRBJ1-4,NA,TGTGCCAGCAGCTCGGGACAGGTGAATGAAAAACTGTTTTTT,CASSSGQVNEKLFF
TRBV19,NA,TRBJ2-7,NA,TGTGCCAGTAACCAGGGGAACCTCTACGAGCAGTACTTC,CASNQGNLYEQYF
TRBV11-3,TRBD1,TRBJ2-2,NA,TGTGCCAGCAGCCCGGGACAGGGGAGCACCGGGGAGCTGTTTTTT,CASSPGQGSTGELFF
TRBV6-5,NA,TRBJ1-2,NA,TGTGCCAGCAGAACACAGGGTTGGGGCTACACCTTC,CASRTQGWGYTF
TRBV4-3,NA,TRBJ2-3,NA,TGCGCCAGCAGCCAAGGGCTGACTGGCACAGATACGCAGTATTTT,CASSQGLTGTDTQYF
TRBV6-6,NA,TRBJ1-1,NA,TGTGCCAGCAGTTACCCGTCCGGGTACCTCATTGAAGCTTTCTTT,CASSYPSGYLIEAFF
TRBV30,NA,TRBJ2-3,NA,TGTGCCTGGATTCCAAATGATACGCAGTATTTT,CAWIPNDTQYF
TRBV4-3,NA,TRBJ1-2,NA,TGCGCCAGCAGCCAAGATCAGTTCAATTACTATGGCTACACCTTC,CASSQDQFNYYGYTF
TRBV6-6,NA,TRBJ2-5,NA,TGTGCCAGCAGTCCTAAGGAGACCCAGTACTTC,CASSPKETQYF
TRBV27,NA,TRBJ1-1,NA,TGTGCCAGCAGTTTATCGCCCGGGGTACAGAACACTGAAGCTTTCTTT,CASSLSPGVQNTEAFF
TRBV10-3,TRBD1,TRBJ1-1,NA,TGTGCCATCAGCCGAGACAGGGTAGTCATAGGAAGCACTGAAGCTTTCTTT,CAISRDRVVIGSTEAFF
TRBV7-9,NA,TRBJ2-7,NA,TGTGCCAGCAGCAAAGAGGGCGGAAAAGAGCAGTACTTC,CASSKEGGKEQYF
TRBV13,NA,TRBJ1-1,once,TGTGCCAGCAGCCTGGGCGGGGGTGAAGCTTTCTTT,CASSLGGGEAFF
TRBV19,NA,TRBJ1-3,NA,TGTGCCAGTAGTTCTATAGGGGCTGAAACTGGAAACACCATATATTTT,CASSSIGAETGNTIYF
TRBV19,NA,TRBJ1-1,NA,TGTGCCAGTAGTCTAATAAACACTGAAGCTTTCTTT,CASSLINTEAFF
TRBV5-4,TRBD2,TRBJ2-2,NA,TGTGCCAGCAGCTACGGGACTAGCGGGAACACCGGGGAGCTGTTTTTT,CASSYGTSGNTGELFF
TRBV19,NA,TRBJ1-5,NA,TGTGCCAGTAGTAATGGGAGGTCCCAGCATTTT,CASSNGRSQHF
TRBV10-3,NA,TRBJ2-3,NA,TGTGCCATCAGTGAAGCAGGGCCGGATACGCAGTATTTT,CAISEAGPDTQYF
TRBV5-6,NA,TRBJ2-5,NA,TGTGCCAGCAGCTTGTTCGCGGGAGAAGGGGGGGAGACCCAGTACTTC,CASSLFAGEGGETQYF
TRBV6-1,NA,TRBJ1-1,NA,TGTGCCAGCAGTCCCAACGTGGGTAGGAGCACTGAAGCTTTCTTT,CASSPNVGRSTEAFF
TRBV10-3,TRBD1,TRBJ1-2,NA,TGTGCCATCACCGAGCCGGGACAGACCTATGGCTACACCTTC,CAITEPGQTYGYTF
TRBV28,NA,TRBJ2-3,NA,TGTGCCAGCAGTCCCGGGACATTAGGCACAGATACGCAGTATTTT,CASSPGTLGTDTQYF
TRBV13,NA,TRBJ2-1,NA,TGTGCCAGCAGCTTAGTCGGTAGCCGGGGTTTTTATGAGCAGTTCTTC,CASSLVGSRGFYEQFF
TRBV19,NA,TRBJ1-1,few,TGTGCCAGTAGTCGAGACAGGATGAACACTGAAGCTTTCTTT,CASSRDRMNTEAFF
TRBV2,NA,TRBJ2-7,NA,TGTGCCAGCAGTGGCCCCGGGACACTAAGTACCCACGAGCAGTACTTC,CASSGPGTLSTHEQYF
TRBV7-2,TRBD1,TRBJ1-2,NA,TGTGCCAGCAGCTTAGACAGGGGAGCTAACTATGGCTACACCTTC,CASSLDRGANYGYTF
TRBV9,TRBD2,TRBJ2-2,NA,TGTGCCAGCAGCGTCGAGGGACTATCTACTTCAGGGGAGCTGTTTTTT,CASSVEGLSTSGELFF
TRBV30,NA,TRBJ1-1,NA,TGTGCCTGGAGTCGGGTGAACACTGAAGCTTTCTTT,CAWSRVNTEAFF
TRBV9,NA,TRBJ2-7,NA,TGTGCCAGCAGCGACCGGGACTACGAGCAGTACTTC,CASSDRDYEQYF
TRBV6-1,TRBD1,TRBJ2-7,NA,TGTGCCAGCCGGACAGGGAGCTACGAGCAGTACTTC,CASRTGSYEQYF
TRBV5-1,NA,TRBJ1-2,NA,TGCGCCAGCAGCTCCGGACAGAGCGACTATGGCTACACCTTC,CASSSGQSDYGYTF